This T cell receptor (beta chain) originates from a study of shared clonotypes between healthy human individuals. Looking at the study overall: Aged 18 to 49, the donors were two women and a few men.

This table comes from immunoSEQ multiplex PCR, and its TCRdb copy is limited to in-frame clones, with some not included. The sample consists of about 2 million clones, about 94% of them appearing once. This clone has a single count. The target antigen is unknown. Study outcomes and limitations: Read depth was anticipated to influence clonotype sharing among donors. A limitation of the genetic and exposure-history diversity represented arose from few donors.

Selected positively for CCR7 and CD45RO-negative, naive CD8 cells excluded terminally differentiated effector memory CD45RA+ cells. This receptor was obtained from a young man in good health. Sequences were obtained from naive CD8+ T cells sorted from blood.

CDR3 DNA sequence: TGCGCCAGCAGCCAAGATCGAACGGGGTTGAACACTGAAGCTTTCTTT. This gives the protein CASSQDRTGLNTEAFF. The V gene is TRBV4-3, the J gene TRBJ1-1; D is undetermined. V lost 0 bases and J lost 0, with 11 bases in between. The CDR3 contains 16 residues. Per germline, CDR1 LGHNA and CDR2 YSLEER.